The rows below give T cell receptor beta chains drawn from one sample of a study of radiotherapy plus CTLA-4 blockade in lung cancer. Using immunoSEQ multiplex PCR, the repertoire was profiled, and TCRdb retains in-frame clones only, with some absent. The sample lists tens of thousands of clones; around 86% were seen once. The input for sequencing was peripheral blood, taken from a patient treated with radiotherapy plus ipilimumab. These receptors all stem from a human donor with non-small cell lung cancer that progressed on radiotherapy plus ipilimumab. Both conserved end residues are part of each CDR3. Fields, in order: D gene, clone size, V gene, J gene, CDR3 protein, CDR3 DNA. D genes are given only for firm matches. Clone size is stated in some rows and not others, as once, few, many or a class when expanded.

d_gene: TRBD1; abundance: .; v_gene: TRBV27; j_gene: TRBJ2-1; CDR3aa: CASRQGSQNEQFF; CDR3nt: TGTGCCAGTAGACAGGGATCACAAAATGAGCAGTTCTTC
d_gene: .; abundance: .; v_gene: TRBV30; j_gene: TRBJ2-7; CDR3aa: CAWKGSSYEQYF; CDR3nt: TGTGCCTGGAAGGGCAGCTCCTACGAGCAGTACTTC
d_gene: .; abundance: .; v_gene: TRBV11-3; j_gene: TRBJ2-2; CDR3aa: CASSYSGYGTGELFF; CDR3nt: TGTGCCAGCAGCTACTCAGGATATGGCACCGGGGAGCTGTTTTTT
d_gene: .; abundance: .; v_gene: TRBV11-2; j_gene: TRBJ1-4; CDR3aa: CASSLIGRKLFF; CDR3nt: TGTGCCAGCAGCTTAATAGGGCGCAAACTGTTTTTT
d_gene: .; abundance: .; v_gene: TRBV9; j_gene: TRBJ2-1; CDR3aa: CASSVTLSAGGGSYNEQFF; CDR3nt: TGTGCCAGCAGCGTAACCCTAAGTGCCGGGGGAGGCTCCTACAATGAGCAGTTCTTC
d_gene: TRBD1; abundance: few; v_gene: TRBV5-6; j_gene: TRBJ2-1; CDR3aa: CASSPDRAYNEQFF; CDR3nt: TGTGCCAGCAGCCCGGACAGGGCTTACAATGAGCAGTTCTTC
d_gene: .; abundance: .; v_gene: TRBV20-1; j_gene: TRBJ2-7; CDR3aa: CSAANYEQYF; CDR3nt: TGCAGTGCTGCGAACTACGAGCAGTACTTC
d_gene: .; abundance: .; v_gene: TRBV28; j_gene: TRBJ1-2; CDR3aa: CASSFRARDYGYTF; CDR3nt: TGTGCCAGCAGTTTCCGGGCTCGCGACTATGGCTACACCTTC
d_gene: TRBD1; abundance: few; v_gene: TRBV5-1; j_gene: TRBJ2-7; CDR3aa: CASSLGGTGPSYEQYF; CDR3nt: TGCGCCAGCAGCTTGGGGGGGACAGGGCCCTCCTACGAGCAGTACTTC
d_gene: .; abundance: .; v_gene: TRBV2; j_gene: TRBJ2-7; CDR3aa: CASTGPFYEQYF; CDR3nt: TGTGCCAGCACCGGCCCCTTTTACGAGCAGTACTTC
d_gene: .; abundance: .; v_gene: TRBV5-4; j_gene: TRBJ1-1; CDR3aa: CASSSRTVGTEAFF; CDR3nt: TGTGCCAGCAGCTCGAGGACGGTGGGCACTGAAGCTTTCTTT
d_gene: .; abundance: .; v_gene: TRBV19; j_gene: TRBJ2-3; CDR3aa: CASSRPGTYTDTQYF; CDR3nt: TGTGCCAGTAGCAGACCGGGAACGTACACAGATACGCAGTATTTT
d_gene: .; abundance: .; v_gene: TRBV11-2; j_gene: TRBJ2-5; CDR3aa: CASSLTTGYGETQYF; CDR3nt: TGTGCCAGCAGCTTAACAACAGGGTACGGAGAGACCCAGTACTTC
d_gene: .; abundance: .; v_gene: TRBV6-5; j_gene: TRBJ1-2; CDR3aa: CASSSGGHRGYTF; CDR3nt: TGTGCCAGCAGTTCGGGAGGCCATAGGGGCTACACCTTC
d_gene: TRBD1; abundance: .; v_gene: TRBV28; j_gene: TRBJ1-5; CDR3aa: CASHQGGNQPQHF; CDR3nt: TGTGCCAGCCACCAGGGGGGGAATCAGCCCCAGCATTTT
d_gene: TRBD1; abundance: once; v_gene: TRBV6-1; j_gene: TRBJ2-2; CDR3aa: CASTGTGSGTGELFF; CDR3nt: TGTGCCAGCACCGGGACAGGTTCGGGGACCGGGGAGCTGTTTTTT
d_gene: .; abundance: .; v_gene: TRBV2; j_gene: TRBJ2-7; CDR3aa: CASSERERSYEQYF; CDR3nt: TGTGCCAGCAGTGAAAGGGAACGATCCTACGAGCAGTACTTC
d_gene: TRBD2; abundance: .; v_gene: TRBV19; j_gene: TRBJ2-1; CDR3aa: CASSRGLAGDEQFF; CDR3nt: TGTGCCAGTAGTAGGGGACTAGCGGGGGATGAGCAGTTCTTC
d_gene: .; abundance: .; v_gene: TRBV11-2; j_gene: TRBJ2-7; CDR3aa: CSSGGVYEQYF; CDR3nt: TGTTCTAGTGGGGGAGTATACGAGCAGTACTTC
d_gene: TRBD1; abundance: .; v_gene: TRBV6-1; j_gene: TRBJ1-5; CDR3aa: CASSARTGSRNQPQHF; CDR3nt: TGTGCCAGCAGTGCCCGGACAGGGAGCCGCAATCAGCCCCAGCATTTT
d_gene: TRBD2; abundance: .; v_gene: TRBV7-7; j_gene: TRBJ2-5; CDR3aa: CASSLQPLAGGHETQYF; CDR3nt: TGTGCCAGCAGCTTGCAGCCGCTCGCGGGGGGGCACGAGACCCAGTACTTC
d_gene: TRBD2; abundance: .; v_gene: TRBV19; j_gene: TRBJ2-2; CDR3aa: CASISGRAGTGELFF; CDR3nt: TGTGCCAGTATAAGCGGGAGGGCGGGCACCGGGGAGCTGTTTTTT
d_gene: .; abundance: .; v_gene: TRBV6-1; j_gene: TRBJ1-5; CDR3aa: CASREGAGPQHF; CDR3nt: TGTGCCAGCAGAGAAGGGGCAGGGCCCCAGCATTTT
d_gene: .; abundance: once; v_gene: TRBV5-1; j_gene: TRBJ1-1; CDR3aa: CASTVGLNTEAFF; CDR3nt: TGCGCCAGCACGGTGGGCCTGAACACTGAAGCTTTCTTT
d_gene: .; abundance: .; v_gene: TRBV21-1; j_gene: TRBJ1-2; CDR3aa: CASSKERENYYGYTF; CDR3nt: TGTGCCAGCAGCAAAGAGAGGGAGAATTACTATGGCTACACCTTC
d_gene: .; abundance: .; v_gene: TRBV9; j_gene: TRBJ2-5; CDR3aa: CASSVAAGLRETQYF; CDR3nt: TGTGCCAGCAGCGTAGCGGCTGGACTCCGGGAGACCCAGTACTTC
d_gene: .; abundance: .; v_gene: TRBV10-3; j_gene: TRBJ2-1; CDR3aa: CAISEIAVGPYNEQFF; CDR3nt: TGTGCCATCAGTGAGATTGCGGTTGGCCCCTACAATGAGCAGTTCTTC
d_gene: .; abundance: .; v_gene: TRBV19; j_gene: TRBJ2-2; CDR3aa: CASSMGPGELFF; CDR3nt: TGTGCCAGTAGTATGGGGCCCGGGGAGCTGTTTTTT
d_gene: TRBD1; abundance: .; v_gene: TRBV13; j_gene: TRBJ1-2; CDR3aa: CASSLAPRGDGYTF; CDR3nt: TGTGCCAGCAGCTTAGCGCCCAGGGGGGATGGCTACACCTTC
d_gene: TRBD1; abundance: .; v_gene: TRBV5-1; j_gene: TRBJ1-2; CDR3aa: CASSTGQGAGWGYTF; CDR3nt: TGCGCCAGCAGCACGGGACAGGGGGCTGGTTGGGGCTACACCTTC
d_gene: .; abundance: .; v_gene: TRBV7-2; j_gene: TRBJ2-7; CDR3aa: CASSLARGEQYF; CDR3nt: TGTGCCAGCAGCTTAGCCCGGGGCGAGCAGTACTTC